This TCR beta chain was captured by sequencing in a study of blood T cell repertoires in COVID-19 (dated by TCRdb to the early 2020s). For the wider study: Samples from collaborators originated in the United States, Italy and Spain and spanned both the acute and convalescent phases of COVID-19. The material from the prospective study consisted of cDNA or gDNA derived from T cells, B-cell-depleted T cells, or PBMCs. Subjects who had been exposed to COVID-19, were actively infected with it, or had recovered from it provided the deeply sampled blood TCRbeta repertoires that made up the dataset. The repertoires were made available in a free public database intended to serve as a resource for research on the immune response to SARS-CoV-2. Samples were obtained from the ongoing ImmuneRACE study (first 160 participants) and from about 1,300 subjects provided by 6 global collaborators. A de-identified subject ID, COVID-19 status, age in years and sex were almost always included in the sample metadata. HLA class I and class II types, where available, came from metadata supplied by the sample provider rather than from assay-based typing.

Study-level results and caveats: How much clinical and demographic metadata was included differed by source and by participant, and the metadata was provided uncurated.

The immunoSEQ Assay, a bias-controlled multiplex PCR, was used to amplify TCRbeta CDR3 regions from genomic DNA. The authors processed their data as follows. The number of nucleated cells in each sample was estimated from the amplification of reference gene primers within the assay. To quantify the absolute abundance of each unique TCRbeta CDR3 rearrangement, sequence reads were collapsed and filtered. For each sample, productive Simpson clonality was calculated as the square root of Simpson's diversity index over productive rearrangements. TCRdb limited this immuneACCESS table to in-frame rearrangements with V and J called. A share of clones is missing; checked studies link under half to unresolved V genes, and the rest is unexplained. V and J calls and clone size are those listed in that table; D and trimming were worked out from the DNA. The sample records hundreds of thousands of clones, approximately 90% of which are singletons. Around 10% of the sample comes from the top ten.

Participants in the prospective study were enrolled through a virtual design, were aged about 18 to 90 years, and lived in about two dozen United States geographic areas. In the prospective study, participants were assigned to cohorts based on the clinical history participants reported in a screening survey and a study questionnaire. Recovered participants in ImmuneRACE Cohort 3 were defined as having two consecutive negative NP/OP PCR tests, clearance from a healthcare professional, or resolution of symptoms. In the prospective study, mobile phlebotomists collected whole blood, serum and a nasopharyngeal or oropharyngeal swab from each participant. Participants in the prospective study had the option to provide additional blood draws and questionnaires over a roughly 2-month period. Blood samples from the prospective study were shipped frozen or at room temperature prior to DNA extraction. This clone was observed a few times. Its recognized antigen is unknown. No per-base quality is available; no much larger clone lies one base away.

Spanning cysteine to phenylalanine, the CDR3 consists of 15 amino acids. The retained sequence is limited to the CDR3, 45 bases, with the frame set at the first base. For CDR1 and CDR2, the germline V gene lists SGHVS and FQNEAQ. At the junction V is shortened by 5 bases and J by 9 bases; bases outside the gene matches: 14. Sequencing input: PBMCs or T cells enriched from blood (not recorded which). The sequence came from a woman between 18 and 29 years old who had recovered from COVID-19. The V and J segments used are TRBV7-8 and TRBJ2-7, with 9 middle bases fitting TRBD1. The sequenced DNA is TGTGCCAGCAGCCAGAGCCGGGACAGGGCTAGTAGGCAGTACTTC. Its product reads: CASSQSRDRASRQYF.